The rows below give T cell receptor beta chains drawn from one sample of a study of cytomegalovirus exposure and HLA in healthy donors. TCRdb's table, derived via immunoSEQ multiplex PCR, lists solely in-frame clones and lacks some. The table shows 33,000 or so clones, with more than 85% occurring only once. The material sequenced was PBMCs. Every receptor here comes from a woman aged 18 to 35 in good health and CMV-seronegative. Each CDR3 is given with its conserved first and last residue. The D gene is left open where the match is weak. Not every row has a clone size; where given, it reads once, few, many or a size class.

abundance,j_gene,d_gene,v_gene,CDR3aa,CDR3nt
.,TRBJ1-4,.,TRBV7-9,CASSLARLEKLFF,TGTGCCAGCAGCTTAGCTCGTCTCGAAAAACTGTTTTTT
.,TRBJ2-3,TRBD2,TRBV7-9,CASSLLTSGSTDTQYF,TGTGCCAGCAGCTTGCTAACTAGCGGGAGCACAGATACGCAGTATTTT
.,TRBJ1-1,TRBD1,TRBV7-9,CASSSWTGTNEAFF,TGTGCCAGCAGCTCCTGGACAGGGACAAATGAAGCTTTCTTT
.,TRBJ2-5,TRBD2,TRBV7-2,CASSLSGGTSGSARETQYF,TGTGCCAGCAGCTTATCCGGCGGGACTAGCGGGAGTGCTAGGGAGACCCAGTACTTC
once,TRBJ2-1,TRBD1,TRBV20-1,CSATRGNEQFF,TGCAGCGCGACCAGGGGGAATGAGCAGTTCTTC
.,TRBJ2-5,.,TRBV28,CASSLWASRETQYF,TGTGCCAGCAGTTTATGGGCTAGTAGAGAGACCCAGTACTTC
once,TRBJ1-2,TRBD1,TRBV28,CASSVGTGNLYGYTF,TGTGCCAGCAGCGTCGGGACAGGGAATCTCTATGGCTACACCTTC
few,TRBJ1-4,.,TRBV30,CAWSGRAREKLFF,TGTGCCTGGAGCGGCAGGGCGAGGGAAAAACTGTTTTTT
.,TRBJ1-2,TRBD1,TRBV5-6,CASTHPGQLLANYGYTF,TGTGCCAGCACCCACCCGGGACAGCTGCTAGCTAACTATGGCTACACCTTC
few,TRBJ2-2,.,TRBV28,CASSLEATGIAGELFF,TGTGCCAGCAGTTTAGAGGCCACGGGGATCGCCGGGGAGCTGTTTTTT
.,TRBJ2-5,TRBD1,TRBV4-1,CASSLGQGLETQYF,TGCGCCAGCAGTCTGGGACAGGGCCTGGAGACCCAGTACTTC
.,TRBJ1-1,TRBD1,TRBV12-5,CASGLATGGGGAEAFF,TGTGCTAGTGGTTTGGCTACAGGGGGCGGGGGCGCTGAAGCTTTCTTT
.,TRBJ2-3,.,TRBV5-3,CARSLVRQPYTDTQYF,TGTGCCAGAAGCTTGGTTAGACAGCCTTACACAGATACGCAGTATTTT
.,TRBJ1-1,.,TRBV19,CASSMTANTEAFF,TGTGCCAGTAGTATGACAGCGAACACTGAAGCTTTCTTT
once,TRBJ2-1,.,TRBV5-4,CASSQFTGGDNEQFF,TGTGCCAGCAGCCAATTCACCGGCGGCGACAATGAGCAGTTCTTC
.,TRBJ2-1,TRBD2,TRBV5-6,CASSRGTSGTYNEQFF,TGTGCCAGCAGCCGAGGGACTAGCGGAACCTACAATGAGCAGTTCTTC
.,TRBJ1-5,.,TRBV5-6,CASSLAGTLAQPQHF,TGTGCCAGCAGCTTGGCAGGTACGCTAGCTCAGCCCCAGCATTTT
once,TRBJ1-5,.,TRBV28,CASSSTTGANQPQHF,TGTGCCAGCAGTTCAACGACAGGAGCAAATCAGCCCCAGCATTTT
.,TRBJ1-5,.,TRBV9,CVSSVEWGVSNQPQHF,TGTGTCAGCAGCGTAGAGTGGGGGGTAAGCAATCAGCCCCAGCATTTT
.,TRBJ1-3,.,TRBV4-1,CASSLRPVGSNTIYF,TGCGCCAGCAGCCTTAGGCCAGTCGGGTCGAACACCATATATTTT
once,TRBJ1-4,TRBD1,TRBV18,CASSLGQLSNEKLFF,TGTGCCAGCTCCTTGGGACAGCTCTCTAATGAAAAACTGTTTTTT
.,TRBJ2-1,TRBD2,TRBV5-1,CASSLELAGHSYNEQFF,TGCGCCAGCAGCTTGGAACTAGCGGGCCACTCCTACAATGAGCAGTTCTTC
.,TRBJ2-1,TRBD2,TRBV6-1,CASSENSGSGGEQFF,TGTGCCAGCAGTGAAAATAGCGGGAGCGGTGGTGAGCAGTTCTTC
.,TRBJ1-3,.,TRBV27,CASSMDTNGNTIYF,TGTGCCAGCAGTATGGACACGAATGGAAACACCATATATTTT
.,TRBJ2-7,TRBD2,TRBV11-1,CASSLSGAGGPYEQYF,TGTGCCAGCAGCTTAAGTGGGGCGGGAGGCCCCTACGAGCAGTACTTC
few,TRBJ2-1,TRBD2,TRBV6-4,CASSLAGGDYNEQFF,TGTGCCAGCAGTTTAGCGGGAGGGGACTACAATGAGCAGTTCTTC
once,TRBJ2-7,TRBD1,TRBV19,CASNPTGGRYEQYF,TGTGCCAGTAACCCGACAGGGGGCCGGTACGAGCAGTACTTC
.,TRBJ1-1,.,TRBV5-1,CASSWVLGRAGTEAFF,TGCGCCAGCAGCTGGGTTTTAGGACGCGCGGGCACTGAAGCTTTCTTT
.,TRBJ1-2,TRBD1,TRBV7-8,CASSKDRGGNYGYTF,TGTGCCAGCAGCAAGGACAGGGGGGGTAACTATGGCTACACCTTC
once,TRBJ1-1,.,TRBV5-4,CASSLDDRWADKLNTEAFF,TGTGCCAGCAGCTTGGATGATAGGTGGGCAGACAAACTGAACACTGAAGCTTTCTTT
.,TRBJ1-1,TRBD1,TRBV5-1,CASTISQGQGQNTEAFF,TGCGCCAGCACCATTTCACAAGGACAGGGACAAAACACTGAAGCTTTCTTT
.,TRBJ2-1,.,TRBV6-6,CASSLAAKHYNEQFF,TGTGCCAGCAGTTTAGCGGCAAAGCACTACAATGAGCAGTTCTTC
.,TRBJ1-4,TRBD1,TRBV5-1,CASSLQGDSNEKLFF,TGCGCCAGCAGCTTGCAGGGGGATTCTAATGAAAAACTGTTTTTT
.,TRBJ2-7,TRBD2,TRBV4-2,CASSQGEGLAGAYEQYF,TGTGCCAGCAGCCAGGGGGAGGGACTAGCGGGGGCCTACGAGCAGTACTTC
.,TRBJ1-1,.,TRBV20-1,CSVEVSTEAFF,TGCAGTGTTGAGGTTTCGACTGAAGCTTTCTTT
.,TRBJ2-3,.,TRBV18,CASSPTRAAARTDTQYF,TGTGCCAGCTCACCCACTAGGGCGGCGGCACGCACAGATACGCAGTATTTT
.,TRBJ2-1,.,TRBV7-6,CASSLGQIYNEQFF,TGTGCCAGCAGCCTTGGACAGATATACAATGAGCAGTTCTTC
.,TRBJ2-4,TRBD1,TRBV15,CATSSQYGRGPNIQYF,TGTGCCACCAGCAGTCAGTACGGCAGGGGGCCAAACATTCAGTACTTC
.,TRBJ2-7,TRBD2,TRBV6-5,CASSYQEGGFYEQYF,TGTGCCAGCAGTTATCAGGAGGGAGGGTTCTACGAGCAGTACTTC
.,TRBJ1-1,.,TRBV29-1,CSVRDTEAFF,TGCAGCGTTCGGGACACAGAAGCTTTCTTT
.,TRBJ2-1,.,TRBV5-1,CASSLIGTSSYNEQFF,TGCGCCAGCAGCCTGATCGGGACTTCCTCCTACAATGAGCAGTTCTTC
.,TRBJ2-7,TRBD2,TRBV19,CASSITSGRYEQYF,TGTGCCAGTAGTATAACCAGCGGGAGGTACGAGCAGTACTTC
.,TRBJ2-7,.,TRBV29-1,CSVEQRREQYF,TGCAGCGTTGAACAGCGAAGGGAGCAGTACTTC
.,TRBJ2-3,TRBD2,TRBV25-1,CASGLAGASTYTDTQYF,TGTGCCAGCGGACTAGCGGGTGCTTCTACATACACAGATACGCAGTATTTT
.,TRBJ2-1,TRBD2,TRBV4-2,CASSQGLTGTSGRTGNEQFF,TGTGCCAGCAGCCAAGGACTCACCGGGACTAGCGGGAGGACGGGCAATGAGCAGTTCTTC
.,TRBJ2-7,TRBD2,TRBV6-5,CASSRGEVSSYEQYF,TGTGCCAGCAGCCGGGGGGAGGTTAGCTCCTACGAGCAGTACTTC
.,TRBJ1-3,TRBD1,TRBV4-1,CASSQRQGLNGNTIYF,TGCGCCAGCAGCCAGCGACAGGGATTAAATGGAAACACCATATATTTT
.,TRBJ1-3,.,TRBV7-2,CASSFGTNSGNTIYF,TGTGCCAGCAGCTTCGGGACAAACTCTGGAAACACCATATATTTT
.,TRBJ2-7,TRBD1,TRBV7-9,CASSPRTGYEQYF,TGTGCCAGCAGCCCCCGGACAGGCTACGAGCAGTACTTC
.,TRBJ2-2,.,TRBV7-6,CASSPMTYTNTGELFF,TGTGCCAGCAGCCCGATGACTTATACGAACACCGGGGAGCTGTTTTTT
.,TRBJ1-5,.,TRBV19,CASSTGPFSPQHF,TGTGCCAGTAGTACAGGGCCGTTCTCGCCCCAGCATTTT
.,TRBJ2-2,.,TRBV5-6,CASSLVGQNTGELFF,TGTGCCAGCAGCTTAGTAGGACAAAACACCGGGGAGCTGTTTTTT
.,TRBJ2-7,.,TRBV4-3,CASSQDGRGYEQYF,TGCGCCAGCAGCCAAGATGGTAGAGGCTACGAGCAGTACTTC
.,TRBJ1-1,TRBD1,TRBV9,CASSGQATEAFF,TGTGCCAGCAGTGGACAGGCCACTGAAGCTTTCTTT
.,TRBJ2-7,.,TRBV2,CATSGLRSSYEQYF,TGTGCCACCAGTGGACTGAGGAGCTCCTACGAGCAGTACTTC
.,TRBJ2-7,.,TRBV7-2,CASSLQGGSSYEQYF,TGTGCCAGCAGCTTACAAGGGGGTAGCTCCTACGAGCAGTACTTC
few,TRBJ1-4,.,TRBV7-9,CASSLPSKGATNEKLFF,TGTGCCAGCAGCTTACCGAGCAAGGGGGCAACTAATGAAAAACTGTTTTTT
.,TRBJ1-3,TRBD1,TRBV7-9,CASSARQGGGNTIYF,TGTGCCAGCAGCGCCCGACAGGGAGGTGGAAACACCATATATTTT
.,TRBJ1-5,TRBD1,TRBV15,CATSRGWTGKNSNQPQHF,TGTGCCACCAGCAGAGGGTGGACAGGAAAAAATAGCAATCAGCCCCAGCATTTT